This T cell receptor beta chain originates from a study of blood T cells in healthy people across ages. A J-beta primer mix and a sample-barcoded 5' primer were used in a second PCR of roughly 6 to 12 cycles. With 12 random nucleotides, a template-switch adaptor tagged each individual cDNA molecule. Every sample returned 2.5 million or more CDR3-containing paired-end reads. Each CDR3 protein is one row after TCRdb ran MiXCR on the 5' RACE reads. The table shows about 1 million distinct CDR3 sequences, with more than 40% occurring only once. As to this clonotype: Its antigen is as yet unknown.

Broader study findings: Naive CD4+ cells and diversity were both higher in long-lived donors than in aged donors.

This CDR3 comprises 16 residues. J was trimmed by 6 bases and V by 3 bases; bases with no gene match: 14. Germline lookup yields CDR1 LNHNV and CDR2 YYDKDF (reference sequence). Sequenced input: blood. This chain connects TRBV15 to TRBJ2-7; 7 bases agree with TRBD1. This TCR was sampled from a woman aged 55-70 years in good health. CDR3 DNA sequence: TGTGCCACCAGCAGGCCTAGACAGGGTGTATTGAGCGAGCAGTACTTC. Translated: CATSRPRQGVLSEQYF.